Following are 30 T cell receptor beta chains from one sample sequenced in a study of T cell changes during pregnancy in multiple sclerosis (dated by TCRdb to between 2018 and 2020). The library came from the immunoSEQ multiplex PCR assay. TCRdb carries this immuneACCESS record with in-frame sequences only. Its versions omit some clonotypes, under half of them owing to an unresolved V gene in the studies checked, with the rest unexplained. In all, the sample holds around 65,000 clones, and approximately 85% of those were seen once. Approximately 1.7% of the sample lies in the top ten. This specimen consisted of peripheral blood, obtained in the first trimester of pregnancy. The receptors derive from a female donor with multiple sclerosis, enrolled in a pregnancy study.

The chain links TRBV10-1 to TRBJ2-3; 12 bases fit TRBD2. Germline trimming cut 5 bases from V and 6 bases from J; bases unmatched to any gene: 6. CDR1 is WNHNN and CDR2 is SYGVQD in the germline V gene (reference sequence). This CDR3 region has 15 residues. This chain's CDR3 is CASSPGLAGTDTQYF. For the CDR3, the DNA is TGCGCCAGCAGTCCTGGACTAGCGGGAACGGATACGCAGTATTTT.

The V and J genes are TRBV6-1 and TRBJ2-7, with D possibly being TRBD2 (6 bases). Germline V CDR1 and CDR2: MNHNS, SASEGT. CDR3 length: 10 residues. V was cut by 8 bases and J by 10 bases, with 12 bases left in between. The CDR3: CASEGGRQYF. DNA for the CDR3: TGTGCCAGCGAGGGAGGCCGACAGTACTTC.

The gene calls are TRBV6-1 and TRBJ2-1; 9 bases fit TRBD2. With 2 bases clipped from V and 0 bases from J, the junction kept 14 bases outside the gene matches. Germline assignment: CDR1 MNHNS and CDR2 SASEGT. The CDR3 is 20 residues long. The CDR3 here is CASSETLLGLAGSSYNEQFF. The CDR3 bases are TGTGCCAGCAGTGAAACCCTTCTGGGGCTAGCGGGGAGCTCCTACAATGAGCAGTTCTTC.

This clone was picked up a small number of times. The chain recombines TRBV5-5 with TRBJ2-1; TRBD1 is a possible D gene (6 bases). Trimming took off 4 bases at V and 2 bases at J, with 10 bases between the two ends. Germline V gene lookup returns CDR1 SGHKS and CDR2 YYEKEE (reference sequence). CDR3 length: 14 residues. CDR3 in amino acids: CASSMGQPYNEQFF. Written as DNA, the CDR3 is TGTGCCAGCAGCATGGGACAACCCTACAATGAGCAGTTCTTC.

The V and J genes are TRBV2 and TRBJ2-7, with 9 nucleotides matching TRBD1. Germline CDR1 and CDR2: SNHLY and FYNNEI. This CDR3 comprises 14 residues. V gave up 8 bases and J gave up 3 bases; unmatched junction bases: 8. CDR3 region: CASHGGTGIYEQYF. The CDR3 coding sequence is TGTGCCAGCCACGGGGGGACAGGGATCTACGAGCAGTACTTC. The complete variable domain, with remaining parts taken from reference TRBV2 and TRBJ2-7, reads EPEVTQTPSHQVTQMGQEVILRCVPISNHLYFYWYRQILGQKVEFLVSFYNNEISEKSEIFDDQFSVERPDGSNFTLKIRSTKLEDSAMYFCASHGGTGIYEQYFGPGTRLTVT.

CDR3 coding DNA: TGTGCCAGTAGTGCTACACTGGGCAACTATGGCTACACCTTC. Encoded protein: CASSATLGNYGYTF. This chain joins TRBV19 and TRBJ1-2; D is unresolved. CDR3 size: 14 residues. V lost 5 bases and J lost 2, with 12 bases in between. Per the germline V gene, CDR1 is LNHDA and CDR2 is SQIVND (reference sequence).

The chain combines TRBV6-6 with TRBJ1-1; TRBD1 aligns across 7 bases. The CDR3 runs 15 residues. Looked up from germline, CDR1 is MNHNY and CDR2 is SVGAGI (reference sequence). With V trimmed by 2 bases and J by 4 bases, 7 bases remained unmatched. This chain's CDR3 is CASSYPGTDSTEAFF. The CDR3 DNA reads as TGTGCCAGCAGTTACCCCGGGACAGACAGCACTGAAGCTTTCTTT.

The rearrangement uses TRBV6-5 and TRBJ1-4; 8 bases fit TRBD1. The CDR3 consists of 15 residues. V lost 4 bases, J lost 8 bases, and 9 bases stayed unmatched. Germline V gene lookup returns CDR1 MNHEY and CDR2 SVGAGI. CDR3 sequence (DNA): TGTGCCAGCAGTTCGCAGGGGGCGGAGGTAGAAAAACTGTTTTTT. Its translation is CASSSQGAEVEKLFF.

The chain has TRBV30 and TRBJ2-7; TRBD2 matches at 7 bases. This CDR3 region has 13 residues. J was trimmed by 0 bases and V by 4 bases; bases with no gene match: 3. CDR1 is GTSNPN, CDR2 SVGIG, per germline (reference sequence). In nucleotides, the CDR3 is TGTGCCTGGACCCCGGGGGGCTCCTACGAGCAGTACTTC. Its translation is CAWTPGGSYEQYF.

The gene calls are TRBV6-1 and TRBJ1-1, with D maybe TRBD1 (6 bases). Trimming took 1 base from V and 3 from J, leaving 6 bases between them. Germline assignment: CDR1 MNHNS and CDR2 SASEGT. This CDR3 has 13 residues. CDR3 coding DNA: TGTGCCAGCAGTGAAGGGGGGCACACTGAAGCTTTCTTT. This gives the protein CASSEGGHTEAFF.

The genes are TRBV29-1 and TRBJ1-4, with a weak D call TRBD1 (5 bases). This CDR3 spans 13 amino acids. Trimming removed 7 bases at V and 2 bases at J, with 11 bases between. Germline V gene lookup returns CDR1 SQVTM and CDR2 ANQGSEA. The CDR3 coding sequence is TGCAGCGCCCAGACAGTTACTAATGAAAAACTGTTTTTT. This sequence encodes CSAQTVTNEKLFF.

This chain joins TRBV4-1 and TRBJ1-1, with 8 bases identical to TRBD1. Germline loops: CDR1 MGHRA, CDR2 YSYEKL. The CDR3 runs to 15 residues. V lost 3 bases to trimming and J lost 5 bases; unmatched junction nucleotides: 8. CDR3 in DNA: TGCGCCAGCAGCCAGCCCGGGACAGGTTTGACTGAAGCTTTCTTT. This translates into CASSQPGTGLTEAFF.

The chain recombines TRBV5-1 with TRBJ2-7; a possible D gene is TRBD1 (5 bases). Deletions cut 5 bases from V and 5 bases from J, with 14 bases between. The CDR3 length is 13 residues. CDR1 SGHRS and CDR2 YFSETQ come from the germline V gene. CDR3 nucleotides: TGCGCCAGCAGGGACCCGGACATGAACGAGCAGTACTTC. Protein: CASRDPDMNEQYF.

The chain uses TRBV5-4 and TRBJ2-1, with 12 bases lining up with TRBD2. CDR3 length: 16 residues. Trimming at V came to 4 bases and at J to 4 bases, leaving 6 bases not matched to a gene. Germline CDR1 reads SGHNT; CDR2 reads YYREEE (reference sequence). The CDR3 is CASSPRLAGEYNEQFF. The CDR3 nucleotides are TGTGCCAGCAGCCCCAGACTAGCGGGAGAGTACAATGAGCAGTTCTTC. The complete variable domain, with remaining parts taken from reference TRBV5-4 and TRBJ2-1, reads ETGVTQSPTHLIKTRGQQVTLRCSSQSGHNTVSWYQQALGQGPQFIFQYYREEENGRGNFPPRFSGLQFPNYSSELNVNALELDDSALYLCASSPRLAGEYNEQFFGPGTRLTVL.

V gene TRBV27 combines with J gene TRBJ2-7; 7 nucleotides match TRBD1. The CDR3 runs 13 residues. Trimming removed 9 bases from V and 5 bases from J; junction bases left unmatched: 10. Germline values: CDR1 MNHEY, CDR2 SMNVEV (reference sequence). Written as DNA, the CDR3 is TGTGCCAGTTGGGACAGAAGTCCTCACGAGCAGTACTTC. Encoded protein: CASWDRSPHEQYF.

The rearrangement joins TRBV4-3 to TRBJ2-5; 8 positions match TRBD2. The CDR3 consists of 17 residues. V was pared by 4 bases and J by 5 bases, with 15 bases of the junction left unmatched. Germline loops: CDR1 LGHNA, CDR2 YSLEER. The CDR3 DNA is TGCGCCAGCAGCCGATCGGGGTCCAGCGGGAGCGGTGAGACCCAGTACTTC. Encoded protein: CASSRSGSSGSGETQYF.

The CDR3 spells CASSLAGMANTGELFF. CDR3 DNA: TGCGCCAGCAGCTTGGCCGGGATGGCGAACACCGGGGAGCTGTTTTTT. This rearrangement joins TRBV5-1 to TRBJ2-2, with D perhaps matching TRBD2 (5 bases). The CDR3 has 16 amino acids. Between the trimmed V and J ends, which lost 0 bases and 0 bases, there was a span of 9 bases. Germline V gene lookup returns CDR1 SGHRS and CDR2 YFSETQ.

The chain has TRBV9 and TRBJ2-1, with 7 bases identical to TRBD2. The CDR3 loop spans 17 amino acids. In germline, CDR1 is SGDLS, CDR2 YYNGEE. V trimming: 0 bases; J trimming: 7 bases; junction bases outside the gene matches: 13. The CDR3 DNA is TGTGCCAGCAGCGTAGAGTTATGGGGGAGGGCGGGAAATGAGCAGTTCTTC. Residues: CASSVELWGRAGNEQFF.

The V call is TRBV14, the J call TRBJ2-7; weak D call: TRBD1 (5 bases). This CDR3 comprises 16 residues. Trimming took 0 bases from V and 1 from J, leaving 13 bases between them. In germline, CDR1 is SGHDN, CDR2 FVKESK. The CDR3 spells CASSQDKAGQSYEQYF. The CDR3 nucleotides are TGTGCCAGCAGCCAAGATAAAGCAGGGCAGTCCTACGAGCAGTACTTC.

This clone was detected only once. The rearrangement uses TRBV7-9 and TRBJ2-7; maybe TRBD2 (6 bases). The germline CDR1 and CDR2 sequences are SEHNR and FQNEAQ (reference sequence). Trimming took 5 bases from V and 2 from J, leaving 25 bases between them. The CDR3 is 18 residues long. CDR3 sequence: CASSPPLGGSPHAYEQYF. DNA for the CDR3: TGTGCCAGCAGCCCCCCCCTGGGGGGTAGCCCCCACGCCTACGAGCAGTACTTC.

This chain links TRBV6-1 with TRBJ1-1, with D uncertain. The germline gives CDR1 MNHNS, CDR2 SASEGT. V lost 2 bases to trimming and J lost 6 bases, with 10 bases between them. CDR3 length: 13 amino acids. CDR3: CASSERRFAEAFF. The CDR3, as DNA: TGTGCCAGCAGTGAACGGCGGTTCGCTGAAGCTTTCTTT.

The rearrangement joins TRBV5-1 to TRBJ1-1; D unresolved. This CDR3 region has 11 residues. Germline V gives CDR1 SGHRS, CDR2 YFSETQ. V gave up 6 bases and J gave up 4 bases, with 7 bases separating them. This CDR3 is CASISSTEAFF. The CDR3 region has the DNA TGCGCCAGCATATCGAGCACTGAAGCTTTCTTT.

V is TRBV27 and J is TRBJ2-7, with a possible D match to TRBD2 (6 bases). The V and J ends lost 3 bases and 4 bases respectively, with 16 bases between them. This CDR3 spans 15 amino acids. Per germline, CDR1 MNHEY and CDR2 SMNVEV (reference sequence). The CDR3: CASSFSPGEGYEQYF. The CDR3 nucleotides read TGTGCCAGCAGTTTTTCGCCGGGAGAAGGGTACGAGCAGTACTTC.

The rearrangement uses TRBV11-3 and TRBJ1-5; 7 nucleotides line up with TRBD1. In germline, CDR1 is SGHNT, CDR2 YENEEA. Losses at the gene ends were 5 bases for V and 5 bases for J; bases not matched to a gene: 3. The CDR3 contains 13 residues. This CDR3 reads CASSPGQDQPQHF. CDR3 bases: TGTGCCAGCAGCCCAGGACAGGATCAGCCCCAGCATTTT.

The rearrangement uses TRBV20-1 and TRBJ2-1; D is uncertain. The V gene lost 3 bases and the J gene lost 7 bases, with 7 bases spanning the gap. This CDR3 contains 11 residues. Per germline, CDR1 DFQATT and CDR2 SNEGSKA (reference sequence). The CDR3 bases are TGCAGTGCTAGCGGTGAAAATGAGCAGTTCTTC. Protein sequence: CSASGENEQFF.

V gene TRBV30 combines with J gene TRBJ2-1; D gene uncertain. The CDR3 is made up of 11 amino acids. The V gene's germline CDR1 is GTSNPN and CDR2 SVGIG (reference sequence). Between the trimmed V and J ends, which lost 0 bases and 8 bases, there was a span of 5 bases. The DNA of the CDR3 is TGTGCCTGGAGTGTAGAGTATGAGCAGTTCTTC. As protein: CAWSVEYEQFF.

V gene TRBV5-4 combines with J gene TRBJ2-5; the match to TRBD2 covers 9 bases. V gave up 0 bases and J gave up 5 bases; unmatched junction bases: 5. This CDR3 is built from 15 residues. The germline V gene has CDR1 SGHNT and CDR2 YYREEE (reference sequence). CDR3 in DNA: TGTGCCAGCAGCTTGGGCTTAGCGGGAGCGGAGACCCAGTACTTC. Translated: CASSLGLAGAETQYF.

The table lists this clone with a count of one. The chain has TRBV7-9 and TRBJ2-7, with D perhaps matching TRBD2 (6 bases). This CDR3 region has 14 residues. The ends were cut back, 1 base at V and 2 bases at J, with 9 bases in the middle. Per the germline V gene, CDR1 is SEHNR and CDR2 is FQNEAQ (reference sequence). The CDR3 DNA is TGTGCCAGCAGCTTAGGACTAGACCCCTACGAGCAGTACTTC. The encoded protein is CASSLGLDPYEQYF.

CDR3 region: CASSQDHSGAYNEQFF. CDR3 sequence (DNA): TGCGCCAGCAGCCAAGATCACAGCGGTGCCTACAATGAGCAGTTCTTC. The V gene is TRBV4-1, the J gene TRBJ2-1, with D perhaps matching TRBD2 (5 bases). The CDR3 has 16 residues. Per germline, CDR1 MGHRA and CDR2 YSYEKL. V lost 0 bases and J 2 bases, leaving 11 bases between the germline ends.

The CDR3 nucleotides read TGTGCCAGCAGCGTAGAAACTAGCGGGAGGACAGATACGCAGTATTTT. It yields the protein CASSVETSGRTDTQYF. The chain carries TRBV9 and TRBJ2-3; TRBD2 agrees at 12 bases. V lost 0 bases and J lost 3; bases outside the gene matches: 2. Germline V CDR1 and CDR2: SGDLS, YYNGEE. This CDR3 is built from 16 residues.